This T cell receptor (beta chain) appears in the sequencing data of a study of tumor and adjacent non-tumor tissue in lung cancer. Regarding the study as a whole: Tumor repertoires had a smaller top 100 clone share than normal lung.

For this clonotype: Its antigen remains unidentified. Possible read error: a much larger clone is one base away.

TCRbeta libraries were built with three rounds of nested PCR, modified from ARM-PCR. TCRdb used MiXCR to reprocess the multiplex PCR reads, holding one entry per CDR3 protein. The table includes approximately 82,000 distinct CDR3 sequences, 76% detected once. Per germline, CDR1 SGHAT and CDR2 FQNNGV. The CDR3 contains 14 residues. The template was RNA from unsorted bulk tissue. The normal lung tissue was taken more than 3 cm from the tumor edge. Sequenced input: distant non-tumor lung tissue. This chain uses TRBV11-2 with TRBJ2-7, with 7 bases that match TRBD1. The sequence was obtained from a man aged 65 to 79 with non-small cell lung cancer. CDR3 sequence reads: CATSSWDSPYEQYF. The CDR3 DNA follows: TGTGCCACCAGCTCCTGGGACAGCCCCTACGAGCAGTACTTC. Based on the CDR3 plus reference TRBV11-2 and TRBJ2-7, the full variable domain is EAGVAQSPRYKIIEKRQSVAFWCNPISGHATLYWYQQILGQGPKLLIQFQNNGVVDDSQLPKDRFSAERLKGVDSTLKIQPAKLEDSAVYLCATSSWDSPYEQYFGPGTRLTVT.